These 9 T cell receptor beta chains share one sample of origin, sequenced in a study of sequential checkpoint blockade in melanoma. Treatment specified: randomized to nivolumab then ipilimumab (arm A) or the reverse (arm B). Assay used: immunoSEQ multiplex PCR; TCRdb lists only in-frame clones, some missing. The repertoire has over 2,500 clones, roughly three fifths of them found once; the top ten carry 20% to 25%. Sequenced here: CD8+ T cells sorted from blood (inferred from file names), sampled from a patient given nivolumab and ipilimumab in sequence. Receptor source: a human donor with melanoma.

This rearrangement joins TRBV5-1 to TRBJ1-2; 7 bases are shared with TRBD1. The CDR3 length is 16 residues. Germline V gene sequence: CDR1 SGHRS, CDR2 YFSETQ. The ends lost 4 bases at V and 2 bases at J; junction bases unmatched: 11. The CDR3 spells CASSPEGTAENYGYTF. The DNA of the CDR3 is TGCGCCAGCAGCCCAGAAGGGACAGCAGAAAACTATGGCTACACCTTC.

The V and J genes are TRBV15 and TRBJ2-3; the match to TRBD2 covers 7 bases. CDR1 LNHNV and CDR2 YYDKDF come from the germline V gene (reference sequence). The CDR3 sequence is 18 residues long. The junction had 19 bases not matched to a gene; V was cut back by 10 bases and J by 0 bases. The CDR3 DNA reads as TGTGCCATCCCAGGTCCAGCGGGGTCTCGGGGTAGCACAGATACGCAGTATTTT. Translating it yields CAIPGPAGSRGSTDTQYF.

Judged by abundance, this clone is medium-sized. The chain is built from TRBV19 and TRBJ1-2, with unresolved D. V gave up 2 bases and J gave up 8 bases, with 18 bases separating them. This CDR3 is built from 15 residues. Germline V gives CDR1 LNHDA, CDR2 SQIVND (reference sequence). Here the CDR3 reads CASSIRSGFGKGYTF. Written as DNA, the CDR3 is TGTGCCAGTAGTATAAGGTCCGGTTTCGGGAAGGGCTACACCTTC.

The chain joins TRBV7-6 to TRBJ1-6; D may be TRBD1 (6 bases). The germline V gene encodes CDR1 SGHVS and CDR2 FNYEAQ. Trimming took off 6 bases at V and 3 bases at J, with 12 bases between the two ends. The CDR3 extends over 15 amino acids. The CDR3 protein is CASSRDRNYNSPLHF. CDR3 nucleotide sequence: TGTGCCAGCAGTCGCGACAGGAACTATAATTCACCCCTCCACTTT.

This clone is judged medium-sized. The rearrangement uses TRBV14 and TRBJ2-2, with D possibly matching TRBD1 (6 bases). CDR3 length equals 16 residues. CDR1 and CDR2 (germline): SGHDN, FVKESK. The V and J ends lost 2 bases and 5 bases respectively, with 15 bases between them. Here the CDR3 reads CASSQYLTGWTGELFF. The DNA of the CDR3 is TGTGCCAGCAGCCAATATCTAACAGGGTGGACCGGGGAGCTGTTTTTT. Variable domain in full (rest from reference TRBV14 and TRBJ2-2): EAGVTQFPSHSVIEKGQTVTLRCDPISGHDNLYWYRRVMGKEIKFLLHFVKESKQDESGMPNNRFLAERTGGTYSTLKVQPAELEDSGVYFCASSQYLTGWTGELFFGEGSRLTVL.

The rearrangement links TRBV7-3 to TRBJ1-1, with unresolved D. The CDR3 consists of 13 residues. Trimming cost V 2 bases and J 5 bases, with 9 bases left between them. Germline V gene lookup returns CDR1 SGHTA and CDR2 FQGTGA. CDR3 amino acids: CASSLGLKTEAFF. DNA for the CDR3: TGTGCCAGCAGCTTAGGACTAAAGACTGAAGCTTTCTTT.

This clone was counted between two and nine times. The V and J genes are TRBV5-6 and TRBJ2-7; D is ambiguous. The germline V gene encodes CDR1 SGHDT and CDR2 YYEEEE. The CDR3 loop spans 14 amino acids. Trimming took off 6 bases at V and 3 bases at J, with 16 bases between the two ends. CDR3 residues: CASTGEADLYEQYF. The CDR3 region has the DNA TGTGCCAGCACCGGAGAGGCAGACCTCTACGAGCAGTACTTC. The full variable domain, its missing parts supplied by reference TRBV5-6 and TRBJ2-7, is DAGVTQSPTHLIKTRGQQVTLRCSPKSGHDTVSWYQQALGQGPQFIFQYYEEEERQRGNFPDRFSGHQFPNYSSELNVNALLLGDSALYLCASTGEADLYEQYFGPGTRLTVT.

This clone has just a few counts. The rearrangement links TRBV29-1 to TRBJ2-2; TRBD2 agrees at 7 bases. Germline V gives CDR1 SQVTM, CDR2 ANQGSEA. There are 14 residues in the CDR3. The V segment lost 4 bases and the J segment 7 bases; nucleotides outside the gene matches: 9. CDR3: CSVVGEGQGGELFF. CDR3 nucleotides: TGCAGCGTTGTGGGGGAGGGCCAGGGCGGGGAGCTGTTTTTT.

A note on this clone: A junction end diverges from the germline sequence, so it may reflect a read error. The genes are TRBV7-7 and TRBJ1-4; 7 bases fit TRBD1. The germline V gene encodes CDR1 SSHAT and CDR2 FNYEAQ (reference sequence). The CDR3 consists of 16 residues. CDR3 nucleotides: TGTGCTAGCACCAAATTCGGGACAGATGAGAATGAAAAACTGTTTTTT. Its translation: CASTKFGTDENEKLFF.